The 29 T cell receptor beta chains below all came from one sample that was sequenced in a study of siplizumab effects on memory and regulatory T cells (dated by TCRdb to the late 2010s). The protocol used for the library was the immunoSEQ multiplex PCR assay. The clones in this table, taken by TCRdb from immuneACCESS, are in-frame only. Not every clone is retained; where verified, under half of the shortfall comes from an unresolved V gene, and the cause of the rest is unknown. The sample table lists over 85,000 clones, 94% of them with a count of one. The ten largest make up around 0.3% of the sample. Sample: non-Treg CD4+ T cells sorted from blood. The sample's cell subset or site, from its label and the paper: FACS-sorted unstimulated CD4+ non-regulatory T cells. The receptors derive from a human donor in good health.

This clone was recorded a few times. The genes are TRBV5-4 and TRBJ1-3; no clear D gene. Trimming stripped 4 bases from V and 0 bases from J, with 11 bases between. The CDR3 covers 15 residues. Germline V gives CDR1 SGHNT, CDR2 YYREEE (reference sequence). For the CDR3, the DNA is TGTGCCAGCAGCGGCACAGCTAACTCTGGAAACACCATATATTTT. It is translated as CASSGTANSGNTIYF.

The J gene is TRBJ2-3, the V gene TRBV5-4, with D tentatively TRBD2 (5 bases). CDR3 length equals 14 residues. Trimming removed 1 base from V and 7 bases from J, with 13 bases in between. Germline-derived CDR1 and CDR2 are SGHNT and YYREEE (reference sequence). The CDR3 is CASSLRTGGYTQYF. CDR3 sequence (DNA): TGTGCCAGCAGCTTGAGGACTGGCGGGTATACGCAGTATTTT.

This chain uses TRBV11-3 with TRBJ2-5; 7 bases map to TRBD2. Germline lookup yields CDR1 SGHNT and CDR2 YENEEA. The V gene end was trimmed by 8 bases and the J gene end by 11 bases; junction bases not matched to a gene: 8. The CDR3 spans 11 residues. This CDR3 reads CASGNQGGQYF. The CDR3 DNA is TGTGCCAGCGGCAACCAGGGAGGGCAGTACTTC.

The chain combines TRBV5-8 with TRBJ2-7, with a weak D call TRBD1 (5 bases). Trimming removed 1 base at V and 5 bases at J, with 16 bases between. The CDR3 covers 15 residues. Germline lookup yields CDR1 SGHTS and CDR2 YDEGEE. In DNA form, the CDR3 reads TGTGCCAGCAGCTTGTGGAAGGGGAATGTGAACGAGCAGTACTTC. The encoded protein is CASSLWKGNVNEQYF.

The V gene is TRBV6-1, the J gene TRBJ1-1; TRBD1 matches 7 bases. The CDR3 consists of 15 residues. In germline, CDR1 is MNHNS, CDR2 SASEGT. Losses at the gene ends were 4 bases for V and 4 bases for J; bases not matched to a gene: 9. The CDR3 region has the DNA TGTGCCAGCAGTGCCAGAGACAGGGCGGGCACTGAAGCTTTCTTT. Encoded protein: CASSARDRAGTEAFF.

This clone was observed once. The chain is built from TRBV5-1 and TRBJ1-4; 11 bases are a match to TRBD1. This CDR3 region has 16 residues. CDR1 is SGHRS, CDR2 YFSETQ, per germline. Germline trimming cut 0 bases from V and 5 bases from J; bases unmatched to any gene: 3. CDR3: CASSLAGTGGNEKLFF. The CDR3 DNA reads as TGCGCCAGCAGCTTGGCGGGGACAGGGGGGAATGAAAAACTGTTTTTT.

V is TRBV10-3 and J is TRBJ2-5; possible D gene TRBD1, 6 bases. Germline lookup yields CDR1 ENHRY and CDR2 SYGVKD. The CDR3 runs to 12 residues. The ends were cut back, 3 bases at V and 5 bases at J, with 7 bases in the middle. CDR3 bases: TGTGCCATCAGTGATCAGGGGGAGACCCAGTACTTC. Its protein is CAISDQGETQYF.

V and J are TRBV7-9 and TRBJ2-3; D uncertain. Germline values: CDR1 SEHNR, CDR2 FQNEAQ (reference sequence). V lost 1 base and J 1 base, leaving 3 bases between the germline ends. CDR3 length: 13 amino acids. CDR3 nucleotide sequence: TGTGCCAGCAGCTTAGGGGGCACAGATACGCAGTATTTT. Amino acid sequence: CASSLGGTDTQYF.

The chain carries TRBV29-1 and TRBJ2-1, with 14 positions matching TRBD2. Losses at the gene ends were 4 bases for V and 6 bases for J; bases not matched to a gene: 5. The CDR3 is 15 residues long. Germline CDR1 and CDR2: SQVTM and ANQGSEA. CDR3 nucleotide sequence: TGCAGCGTTGCATCCGGACTAGCGGGGGGCAATGAGCAGTTCTTC. It codes for CSVASGLAGGNEQFF.

The genes are TRBV5-1 and TRBJ1-2; 9 nucleotides line up with TRBD1. CDR3 length: 15 amino acids. Germline CDR1 and CDR2: SGHRS and YFSETQ. Losses at the gene ends were 4 bases for V and 4 bases for J; bases not matched to a gene: 8. The CDR3, as DNA: TGCGCCAGCAGCAGACCGGGACAGGGTGCCTATGGCTACACCTTC. This translates into CASSRPGQGAYGYTF.

The chain is built from TRBV30 and TRBJ2-3; the match to TRBD2 covers 9 bases. The CDR3 sequence is 16 residues long. With 0 bases clipped from V and 2 bases from J, the junction kept 6 bases outside the gene matches. Germline lookup yields CDR1 GTSNPN and CDR2 SVGIG (reference sequence). DNA of the CDR3: TGTGCCTGGAGTGTCGGGCTAGCGGGGTTCACAGATACGCAGTATTTT. Its translation: CAWSVGLAGFTDTQYF.

The rearrangement uses TRBV9 and TRBJ2-7; D call uncertain. V lost 0 bases to trimming and J lost 2 bases, with 9 bases between them. Germline V gene lookup returns CDR1 SGDLS and CDR2 YYNGEE. The CDR3 runs to 14 residues. The CDR3 is CASSVEDGPYEQYF. CDR3 DNA sequence: TGTGCCAGCAGCGTAGAGGACGGCCCCTACGAGCAGTACTTC.

This sequence joins TRBV5-5 and TRBJ1-2; 7 nucleotides agree with TRBD1. CDR3 length: 13 amino acids. CDR1 is SGHKS, CDR2 YYEKEE, per germline (reference sequence). The trim removed 0 bases at V and 8 bases at J, leaving 4 bases unmatched. CDR3 nucleotides: TGTGCCAGCAGCTTGGGTACAGGGGAGGGCTACACCTTC. It is translated as CASSLGTGEGYTF.

In its sample, this clone was seen a few times. This chain uses TRBV9 with TRBJ1-1, with a possible D match to TRBD1 (5 bases). The V end was cut by 4 bases, the J end by 4 bases, with 20 bases between. The CDR3 runs 16 residues. Germline loops: CDR1 SGDLS, CDR2 YYNGEE. DNA of the CDR3: TGTGCCAGCAGCCCCACTCTCCAACGACAGACCACTGAAGCTTTCTTT. This translates into CASSPTLQRQTTEAFF.

This sequence joins TRBV6-5 and TRBJ2-3, with D uncertain. The CDR3 extends over 13 amino acids. Trimming pared 3 bases from V and 6 bases from J, leaving 10 bases between. Germline V gene lookup returns CDR1 MNHEY and CDR2 SVGAGI. In DNA form, the CDR3 reads TGTGCCAGCAGTTATACAGCCCAGGATACGCAGTATTTT. Translation: CASSYTAQDTQYF.

The rearrangement links TRBV7-3 to TRBJ2-2; D is unclear. Trimming removed 5 bases from V and 8 bases from J, with 12 bases in between. Germline lookup yields CDR1 SGHTA and CDR2 FQGTGA. The CDR3 contains 13 residues. The CDR3 region is CASSLRPGGELFF. For the CDR3, the DNA is TGTGCCAGCAGCCTCCGACCAGGAGGGGAGCTGTTTTTT. The variable domain in full, completed from reference TRBV7-3 and TRBJ2-2, reads GAGVSQTPSNKVTEKGKYVELRCDPISGHTALYWYRQSLGQGPEFLIYFQGTGAADDSGLPNDRFFAVRPEGSVSTLKIQRTERGDSAVYLCASSLRPGGELFFGEGSRLTVL.

The rearrangement links TRBV4-1 to TRBJ2-7; 8 bases are a match to TRBD1. J was trimmed by 4 bases and V by 0 bases; bases with no gene match: 11. The length of the CDR3 is 17 residues. Per germline, CDR1 MGHRA and CDR2 YSYEKL. CDR3 protein: CASSQDSQGANIYEQYF. DNA for the CDR3: TGCGCCAGCAGCCAAGATTCGCAGGGGGCAAACATTTACGAGCAGTACTTC.

The chain carries TRBV6-1 and TRBJ1-4, with D possibly matching TRBD1 (5 bases). The CDR3 extends over 15 amino acids. Trimming removed 6 bases at V and 8 bases at J, with 19 bases between. Germline V gene sequence: CDR1 MNHNS, CDR2 SASEGT. CDR3 coding DNA: TGTGCCAGCAGCACTTCCGGGACCGGAAGGGAAAAACTGTTTTTT. Residues: CASSTSGTGREKLFF.

The rearrangement uses TRBV2 and TRBJ2-7; 9 nucleotides agree with TRBD1. With V trimmed by 6 bases and J by 5 bases, 5 bases remained unmatched. The CDR3 sequence is 13 residues long. Germline CDR1 is SNHLY and CDR2 is FYNNEI. The CDR3 DNA follows: TGTGCCAGCAGAGGACAGGGGAGGGACGAGCAGTACTTC. Its translation: CASRGQGRDEQYF.

The chain couples TRBV9 to TRBJ1-2; no definite D call. This CDR3 spans 14 amino acids. Trimming cost V 0 bases and J 8 bases, with 14 bases left between them. Germline CDR1 and CDR2: SGDLS and YYNGEE. Here the CDR3 DNA reads TGTGCCAGCAGCGTAGCGGCGGGCTCGGGAGGCTACACCTTC. Translating it yields CASSVAAGSGGYTF.

CDR3 nucleotides: TGCGCCAGCAGCTCATACCAGGGGTCCACCACTGAAGCTTTCTTT. Amino acids: CASSSYQGSTTEAFF. The V call is TRBV5-1, the J call TRBJ1-1, with TRBD1 as a possible D gene (6 bases). There are 15 residues in the CDR3. With 3 bases removed from V and 4 bases from J, the gap between germline ends came to 16 bases. Germline V lookup: CDR1 SGHRS, CDR2 YFSETQ.

This chain connects TRBV30 to TRBJ2-1; 9 bases line up with TRBD2. Germline V gives CDR1 GTSNPN, CDR2 SVGIG (reference sequence). After removal of 4 bases from V and 9 bases from J, the junction contained 10 bases not matched to a gene. The CDR3 has 14 amino acids. CDR3 amino acids: CAWTGSGGLSEQFF. The CDR3 region has the DNA TGTGCCTGGACAGGAAGCGGGGGGCTCAGTGAGCAGTTCTTC. Variable domain in full (rest from reference TRBV30 and TRBJ2-1): SQTIHQWPATLVQPVGSPLSLECTVEGTSNPNLYWYRQAAGRGLQLLFYSVGIGQISSEVPQNLSASRPQDRQFILSSKKLLLSDSGFYLCAWTGSGGLSEQFFGPGTRLTVL.

The rearrangement uses TRBV6-1 and TRBJ1-6; TRBD1 might be the D (5 bases). Germline lookup yields CDR1 MNHNS and CDR2 SASEGT. This CDR3 comprises 15 residues. The V gene lost 4 bases and the J gene lost 10 bases, with 17 bases spanning the gap. The CDR3 here is CASSALPLAGSPLHF. As DNA, the CDR3 is TGTGCCAGCAGTGCTCTTCCCCTGGCAGGGTCACCCCTCCACTTT.

The chain is built from TRBV11-3 and TRBJ2-7; 9 bases map to TRBD1. With 1 base clipped from V and 5 bases from J, the junction kept 12 bases outside the gene matches. The CDR3 consists of 17 residues. Germline-derived CDR1 and CDR2 are SGHNT and YENEEA. CDR3 region: CASSLGQGVGGSDEQYF. The CDR3 region has the DNA TGTGCCAGCAGCTTAGGACAGGGGGTCGGAGGGTCGGACGAGCAGTACTTC.

J is TRBJ1-1 and V is TRBV4-1; TRBD1 might be the D (5 bases). V was cut by 4 bases and J by 12 bases, with 18 bases left in between. This CDR3 comprises 13 residues. Germline V CDR1 and CDR2: MGHRA, YSYEKL. CDR3 region: CASSPPIRQMTFF. As DNA, the CDR3 is TGCGCCAGCAGCCCCCCTATACGACAGATGACTTTCTTT.

The rearrangement joins TRBV7-2 to TRBJ1-3; D not resolved. The CDR3 is 13 residues long. Per the germline V gene, CDR1 is SGHTA and CDR2 is FQGNSA. Trimming removed 5 bases from V and 4 bases from J, with 9 bases in between. CDR3 nucleotides: TGTGCCAGCAGCCCCCGCCAGGGAAACACCATATATTTT. It specifies CASSPRQGNTIYF.

The rearrangement joins TRBV14 to TRBJ2-7; D perhaps matches TRBD2 (7 bases). V was cut by 1 base and J by 6 bases, with 19 bases left in between. The CDR3 length is 16 residues. Germline V gives CDR1 SGHDN, CDR2 FVKESK. CDR3 DNA sequence: TGTGCCAGCAGCCAAGTCCACGGGGGGCCTCAGGGCGAGCAGTACTTC. It translates to CASSQVHGGPQGEQYF. Full variable domain (remainder filled in from reference TRBV14 and TRBJ2-7): EAGVTQFPSHSVIEKGQTVTLRCDPISGHDNLYWYRRVMGKEIKFLLHFVKESKQDESGMPNNRFLAERTGGTYSTLKVQPAELEDSGVYFCASSQVHGGPQGEQYFGPGTRLTVT.

V is TRBV5-6 and J is TRBJ2-7; D is perhaps TRBD2 (5 bases). The germline gives CDR1 SGHDT, CDR2 YYEEEE. The ends were cut back, 1 base at V and 2 bases at J, with 10 bases in the middle. CDR3 size: 14 residues. The CDR3 region has the DNA TGTGCCAGCAGCTTGTTGCGGGCAGCCTACGAGCAGTACTTC. It yields the protein CASSLLRAAYEQYF.

The chain couples TRBV5-1 to TRBJ1-2; D perhaps matches TRBD1 (5 bases). This CDR3 comprises 13 residues. Between the trimmed V and J ends, which lost 4 bases and 2 bases, there was a span of 9 bases. The germline gives CDR1 SGHRS, CDR2 YFSETQ. The CDR3 DNA sequence: TGCGCCAGCAGCGCAGGGAACAACTATGGCTACACCTTC. Amino acid sequence: CASSAGNNYGYTF.